The 21 T cell receptor beta chains in this list originate from one sample, sequenced in a study of blood T cell repertoires in COVID-19 (dated by TCRdb to the early 2020s). The method was the immunoSEQ multiplex PCR assay. TCRdb took this table from immuneACCESS and kept in-frame rearrangements with V and J called. Such tables lack part of the clones; where checked against another copy, unresolved V genes explain under half of the gap, and the rest is unexplained. The sample profile shows approximately 240,000 clones; 82% of them were found once. In total, the top ten clones hold roughly 4.9% of the sample. Sequences were obtained from peripheral blood. The receptors derive from a woman at least 80 years old with active or convalescent COVID-19.

The chain employs TRBV19 and TRBJ2-3; 7 nucleotides agree with TRBD2. The junction had 3 bases not matched to a gene; V was cut back by 4 bases and J by 2 bases. The germline CDR1 and CDR2 sequences are LNHDA and SQIVND (reference sequence). The CDR3 runs 14 residues. CDR3 sequence: CASSSGSNTDTQYF. The CDR3, as DNA: TGTGCCAGTAGTAGCGGGAGTAACACAGATACGCAGTATTTT.

The chain is built from TRBV3-1 (or the pseudogene TRBV3-2) and TRBJ2-5; 11 nucleotides agree with TRBD2. This CDR3 spans 17 amino acids. V lost 1 base and J lost 5; bases outside the gene matches: 9. Germline assignment: CDR1 LGHDT and CDR2 YNNKEL (reference sequence). The DNA for the CDR3 is TGTGCCAGCAGCCAAGGGAAGGCTAGCGGGGGGTGGGAGACCCAGTACTTC. Its protein is CASSQGKASGGWETQYF.

This clone turned up a few times. The V call is TRBV19, the J call TRBJ1-5; D remains unclear. Germline-derived CDR1 and CDR2 are LNHDA and SQIVND (reference sequence). Trimming took 4 bases from V and 2 from J, leaving 24 bases between them. The CDR3 totals 19 residues. The CDR3 DNA sequence: TGTGCCAGTAGTACAAATATAGGACGAGGAGGGATTCGCAATCAGCCCCAGCATTTT. Residues: CASSTNIGRGGIRNQPQHF.

The rearrangement uses TRBV5-6 and TRBJ1-1, with D hard to call. The CDR3 extends over 14 amino acids. CDR1 SGHDT and CDR2 YYEEEE come from the germline V gene. Deletions cut 4 bases from V and 4 bases from J, with 14 bases between. The CDR3 spells CASSPRRGGTEAFF. The CDR3 coding sequence is TGTGCCAGCAGCCCGCGGCGCGGTGGCACTGAAGCTTTCTTT.

The chain carries TRBV15 and TRBJ1-1; 7 bases agree with TRBD1. Per germline, CDR1 LNHNV and CDR2 YYDKDF (reference sequence). This CDR3 spans 15 amino acids. With V trimmed by 1 base and J by 1 base, 3 bases remained unmatched. CDR3 protein: CATSRGRTGNTEAFF. In DNA form, the CDR3 reads TGTGCCACCAGCAGAGGTAGGACAGGGAACACTGAAGCTTTCTTT. Looking up the rest from reference TRBV15 and TRBJ1-1 gives the full variable domain: DAMVIQNPRYQVTQFGKPVTLSCSQTLNHNVMYWYQQKSSQAPKLLFHYYDKDFNNEADTPDNFQSRRPNTSFCFLDIRSPGLGDTAMYLCATSRGRTGNTEAFFGQGTRLTVV.

This chain links TRBV4-2 with TRBJ1-5; TRBD1 might be the D (6 bases). The CDR3 spans 14 residues. Germline values: CDR1 LGHNA, CDR2 YNFKEQ. V was clipped by 0 bases and J by 6 bases, with 9 bases between them. The CDR3 nucleotides are TGTGCCAGCAGCCAAGACACAGGGCTTCAGCCCCAGCATTTT. Translated: CASSQDTGLQPQHF.

This clone has only one observation. The rearrangement uses TRBV28 and TRBJ1-3; 8 bases agree with TRBD1. The CDR3 runs 15 residues. Germline V gene data show CDR1 as MDHEN and CDR2 as SYDVKM. The trim removed 10 bases at V and 5 bases at J, leaving 13 bases unmatched. The DNA of the CDR3 is TGTGCCACCATGAGCGCAGGGGGCATGAGAAACACCATATATTTT. This codes for CATMSAGGMRNTIYF.

V and J are TRBV4-1 and TRBJ1-3; tentative D call: TRBD1 (5 bases). Germline V gives CDR1 MGHRA, CDR2 YSYEKL. The length of the CDR3 is 17 residues. Deletions cut 4 bases from V and 4 bases from J, with 20 bases between. CDR3 nucleotides: TGCGCCAGCAGCCCTACCGGGGACTCAACTGTGGGAAACACCATATATTTT. It yields the protein CASSPTGDSTVGNTIYF.

The chain carries TRBV4-1 and TRBJ1-6; D call uncertain. This CDR3 comprises 18 residues. The germline V gene encodes CDR1 MGHRA and CDR2 YSYEKL. Trimming stripped 7 bases from V and 0 bases from J, with 19 bases between. The CDR3 nucleotides are TGCGCCAGCAACGTAGGGTGGAGGGAAAGCTCCTATAATTCACCCCTCCACTTT. This translates into CASNVGWRESSYNSPLHF.

The chain links TRBV6-5 to TRBJ2-3, with TRBD2 matching over 10 bases. The germline CDR1 and CDR2 sequences are MNHEY and SVGAGI. This CDR3 spans 14 amino acids. J was trimmed by 6 bases and V by 8 bases; bases with no gene match: 8. CDR3 sequence: CASSASGRGDTQYF. The CDR3 nucleotides are TGTGCCAGCTCGGCTAGCGGGAGAGGTGATACGCAGTATTTT.

This clone was counted a few times. This chain uses TRBV5-1 with TRBJ2-1, with TRBD2 as a possible D gene (6 bases). V shed 3 bases and J shed 6 bases, with 7 bases lying between them. This CDR3 is 12 amino acids long. Germline lookup yields CDR1 SGHRS and CDR2 YFSETQ. CDR3 sequence (DNA): TGCGCCAGCAGCTCCGGGGGCAATGAGCAGTTCTTC. Protein: CASSSGGNEQFF.

The chain joins TRBV3-1 (or the pseudogene TRBV3-2) to TRBJ2-6, with 7 bases aligning to TRBD1. The CDR3 sequence is 16 residues long. Germline CDR1 is LGHDT and CDR2 is YNNKEL (reference sequence). After removal of 5 bases from V and 2 bases from J, the junction contained 6 bases not matched to a gene. CDR3 amino acids: CASSEFDRAGANVLTF. DNA of the CDR3: TGTGCCAGCAGCGAATTTGACAGGGCTGGGGCCAACGTCCTGACTTTC.

J is TRBJ2-7 and V is TRBV6-1; maybe TRBD1 (6 bases). Trimming pared 3 bases from V and 6 bases from J, leaving 9 bases between. Germline V CDR1 and CDR2: MNHNS, SASEGT. The CDR3 contains 12 residues. The CDR3 reads CASSDVQGEQYF. The CDR3 region has the DNA TGTGCCAGCAGTGATGTACAGGGCGAGCAGTACTTC.

V gene TRBV2 combines with J gene TRBJ1-2; no firm D call. Trimming cost V 3 bases and J 8 bases, with 13 bases left between them. This CDR3 contains 13 residues. The germline V gene encodes CDR1 SNHLY and CDR2 FYNNEI. CDR3 sequence (DNA): TGTGCCAGCAGTGAGGGTCCGGCGGGAGGCTACACCTTC. Protein sequence: CASSEGPAGGYTF. The variable domain in full, completed from reference TRBV2 and TRBJ1-2, reads EPEVTQTPSHQVTQMGQEVILRCVPISNHLYFYWYRQILGQKVEFLVSFYNNEISEKSEIFDDQFSVERPDGSNFTLKIRSTKLEDSAMYFCASSEGPAGGYTFGSGTRLTVV.

The chain carries TRBV28 and TRBJ1-1; 7 bases map to TRBD1. The CDR3 spans 13 residues. The trim removed 5 bases at V and 11 bases at J, leaving 11 bases unmatched. Germline V lookup: CDR1 MDHEN, CDR2 SYDVKM. The CDR3: CASSPDRVRGAFF. In DNA form, the CDR3 reads TGTGCCAGCAGTCCCGACAGGGTTCGGGGGGCTTTCTTT.

The V call is TRBV27, the J call TRBJ1-2, with 7 bases lining up with TRBD1. The J segment lost 4 bases and the V segment lost 3 bases, leaving 5 bases of the junction unmatched. Germline V gives CDR1 MNHEY, CDR2 SMNVEV (reference sequence). The CDR3 sequence is 14 residues long. The CDR3 loop reads CASSFTGVGYGYTF. The CDR3 DNA reads TGTGCCAGCAGTTTCACAGGGGTCGGCTATGGCTACACCTTC.

The chain links TRBV19 to TRBJ2-1; TRBD1 agrees at 7 bases. V shed 1 base and J 5 bases; nucleotides not matched to a gene: 11. CDR1 and CDR2 (germline): LNHDA, SQIVND (reference sequence). The CDR3 loop spans 17 amino acids. The CDR3 DNA sequence: TGTGCCAGTAGTATAGCGGGGACAGTTCTGACTGACAATGAGCAGTTCTTC. Amino acids: CASSIAGTVLTDNEQFF.

This chain joins TRBV25-1 and TRBJ2-1; 7 positions agree with TRBD2. Germline V gene sequence: CDR1 MGHDK, CDR2 SYGVNS. There are 16 residues in the CDR3. The V gene end was trimmed by 5 bases and the J gene end by 9 bases; junction bases not matched to a gene: 16. The CDR3 nucleotides read TGTGCCAGCAGTCGGGGGGTGGCGGGAGTCCTGAGTGAGCAGTTCTTC. It specifies CASSRGVAGVLSEQFF.

This sequence joins TRBV3-1 (or the pseudogene TRBV3-2) and TRBJ1-1; the D is unclear. Trimming removed 2 bases from V and 11 bases from J, with 9 bases in between. CDR3 length equals 11 residues. Germline CDR1 is LGHDT and CDR2 is YNNKEL (reference sequence). CDR3 DNA sequence: TGTGCCAGCAGCCAAACAGATGTGGCTTTCTTT. Translation: CASSQTDVAFF.

The genes are TRBV5-5 and TRBJ2-1; 9 nucleotides align to TRBD1. Germline V gives CDR1 SGHKS, CDR2 YYEKEE (reference sequence). The CDR3 has 16 amino acids. Germline trimming cut 4 bases from V and 2 bases from J; bases unmatched to any gene: 7. The CDR3 sequence: CASSPSTGGPYNEQFF. CDR3 bases: TGTGCCAGCAGCCCTTCTACAGGGGGCCCCTACAATGAGCAGTTCTTC.

The chain links TRBV7-2 to TRBJ2-1; D might be TRBD1 (6 bases). CDR1 and CDR2 from the germline V gene are SGHTA and FQGNSA. Trimming took off 5 bases at V and 0 bases at J, with 11 bases between the two ends. The CDR3 runs 15 residues. CDR3 protein: CASSIDRFSYNEQFF. As DNA, the CDR3 is TGTGCCAGCAGCATAGACAGGTTCTCCTACAATGAGCAGTTCTTC. Full variable domain (missing parts from reference TRBV7-2 and TRBJ2-1): GAGVSQSPSNKVTEKGKDVELRCDPISGHTALYWYRQSLGQGLEFLIYFQGNSAPDKSGLPSDRFSAERTGGSVSTLTIQRTQQEDSAVYLCASSIDRFSYNEQFFGPGTRLTVL.